This TCR beta chain was obtained from a study of T cell repertoires in aging, cancer and after chemotherapy. At the level of the study: Pre- and post-chemotherapy samples were paired from chronic lymphocytic leukemia patients treated with fludarabine- or bendamustine-based regimens. Study-level results: Untreated cancer patients had significantly lower blood TCR diversity than age-matched healthy donors. Median generation probability rose over the chemotherapy interval in each cancer cohort, suggesting rebound thymic output.

Peripheral blood genomic DNA, not sorted cells or RNA, was the template. V was trimmed by 4 bases and J by 8 bases, leaving 18 bases between them. Per germline, CDR1 SGHRS and CDR2 YFSETQ. The CDR3 length is 14 residues. For this clonotype: The antigen is not known.

TRB rearrangements spanning V, D and J were amplified using mixed TRB-A/B primers. TCRdb redid the calling of the multiplex PCR reads with MiXCR, one entry per CDR3 protein. Of over 2,500 distinct CDR3 sequences listed, 42% are singletons. Sequenced input: blood. The rearrangement joins TRBV5-1 to TRBJ1-2; unclear D gene. The receptor was derived from a human donor with a blood cancer. The CDR3 protein is CASSRDMARSGYTF. The CDR3 DNA follows: TGCGCCAGCAGCCGAGACATGGCCCGGAGCGGCTACACCTTC.